Presented here are 17 T cell receptor beta chains from one specimen sequenced in a study of T cell responses to AZD1222 COVID-19 vaccine. This table comes from immunoSEQ multiplex PCR, and its TCRdb copy is limited to in-frame clones, with some not included. The sample consists of under 150,000 clones, more than 70% of them appearing once. The material was peripheral blood, obtained 28 days after the second AZD1222 dose. The receptors were sampled from an adult who received the AZD1222 COVID-19 vaccine.

CDR3 region: CASSSVDRGEQFF. CDR3 bases: TGTGCCAGCAGTTCTGTGGACCGCGGGGAGCAGTTCTTC. This chain connects TRBV27 to TRBJ2-1, with D maybe TRBD2 (5 bases). Trimming removed 4 bases from V and 10 bases from J, with 14 bases in between. Per the germline V gene, CDR1 is MNHEY and CDR2 is SMNVEV (reference sequence). This CDR3 has 13 residues.

The gene calls are TRBV3-1 (or the pseudogene TRBV3-2) and TRBJ2-1; TRBD2 matches 10 bases. Germline V gives CDR1 LGHDT, CDR2 YNNKEL (reference sequence). This CDR3 has 19 amino acids. After removal of 3 bases from V and 0 bases from J, the junction contained 11 bases not matched to a gene. DNA for the CDR3: TGTGCCAGCAGCCACCCTAGCGGGGGCTTCCTGAGCTCCTACAATGAGCAGTTCTTC. It is translated as CASSHPSGGFLSSYNEQFF.

This chain links TRBV10-1 with TRBJ2-2; weak D call: TRBD2 (6 bases). This CDR3 comprises 13 residues. Per the germline V gene, CDR1 is WNHNN and CDR2 is SYGVQD (reference sequence). Trimming pared 6 bases from V and 7 bases from J, leaving 12 bases between. The CDR3: CASSHGGGGELFF. The CDR3, as DNA: TGCGCCAGCAGCCACGGGGGAGGCGGGGAGCTGTTTTTT.

This chain links TRBV6-5 with TRBJ2-5, with D unclear. The ends were cut back, 7 bases at V and 3 bases at J, with 9 bases in the middle. This CDR3 comprises 12 residues. Germline CDR1 reads MNHEY; CDR2 reads SVGAGI. CDR3 nucleotide sequence: TGTGCCAGCACGGCACCCAAAGAGACCCAGTACTTC. Its translation is CASTAPKETQYF.

The chain links TRBV27 to TRBJ2-5; D is perhaps TRBD1 (5 bases). The CDR3 length is 16 residues. Per the germline V gene, CDR1 is MNHEY and CDR2 is SMNVEV (reference sequence). Trimming took off 8 bases at V and 5 bases at J, with 24 bases between the two ends. CDR3 amino acids: CASSVSRTTGLETQYF. CDR3 DNA sequence: TGTGCCAGCTCTGTCTCCCGGACAACCGGCCTGGAGACCCAGTACTTC.

The rearrangement joins TRBV28 to TRBJ1-2, with D unresolved. The germline gives CDR1 MDHEN, CDR2 SYDVKM. V was pared by 1 base and J by 2 bases, with 11 bases between. The CDR3 extends over 15 amino acids. CDR3 coding DNA: TGTGCCAGCAGTTTATCCCGGGCAGGAAACTATGGCTACACCTTC. Amino acid sequence: CASSLSRAGNYGYTF.

This clone has a handful of counts. The chain recombines TRBV19 with TRBJ1-5; D gene uncertain. The CDR3 covers 14 residues. Trimming shortened V by 5 bases and J by 0 bases, and 8 bases separated the two germline ends. The germline V gene encodes CDR1 LNHDA and CDR2 SQIVND (reference sequence). Here the CDR3 DNA reads TGTGCCAGTAGTGGAATGAGTAGCAATCAGCCCCAGCATTTT. It codes for CASSGMSSNQPQHF.

The rearrangement joins TRBV11-3 to TRBJ2-7, with a tentative D call TRBD1 (6 bases). V was cut by 5 bases and J by 0 bases, with 20 bases left in between. The germline gives CDR1 SGHNT, CDR2 YENEEA. The CDR3 spans 17 residues. This chain's CDR3 is CASSPGHLSGDSYEQYF. DNA of the CDR3: TGTGCCAGCAGCCCGGGACATCTATCCGGTGACTCCTACGAGCAGTACTTC.

In regard to this clone: The identical CDR3 is also encoded by other nucleotide sequences in the sample. This chain links TRBV2 with TRBJ1-1, with TRBD1 matching 7 bases. V gave up 4 bases and J gave up 0 bases; unmatched junction bases: 5. Germline CDR1 is SNHLY and CDR2 is FYNNEI. The CDR3 is made up of 15 amino acids. As DNA, the CDR3 is TGTGCCAGCAGTGGCAGGACAGGCCTGAACACTGAAGCTTTCTTT. It encodes CASSGRTGLNTEAFF.

CDR3 nucleotides: TGTGCCATCAGCGATAGCGGGGGGGCATACGAGCAGTACTTC. Its protein is CAISDSGGAYEQYF. This chain joins TRBV10-3 and TRBJ2-7, with 11 bases aligning to TRBD2. The CDR3 sequence is 14 residues long. The trim removed 6 bases at V and 4 bases at J, leaving 5 bases unmatched. The germline CDR1 and CDR2 sequences are ENHRY and SYGVKD.

The gene calls are TRBV7-6 and TRBJ1-3, with D uncertain. CDR3 length equals 17 residues. Trimming shortened V by 1 base and J by 2 bases, and 15 bases separated the two germline ends. The germline gives CDR1 SGHVS, CDR2 FNYEAQ. This CDR3 reads CASSLDVLGRPGNTIYF. The CDR3 DNA follows: TGTGCCAGCAGCTTAGATGTCTTAGGGAGGCCTGGAAACACCATATATTTT. Together with reference TRBV7-6 and TRBJ1-3, the CDR3 gives the full variable domain: GAGVSQSPRYKVTKRGQDVALRCDPISGHVSLYWYRQALGQGPEFLTYFNYEAQQDKSGLPNDRFSAERPEGSISTLTIQRTEQRDSAMYRCASSLDVLGRPGNTIYFGEGSWLTVV.

This clone has a single count. This chain links TRBV6-5 with TRBJ2-4; D is possibly TRBD2 (6 bases). Trimming removed 8 bases from V and 9 bases from J, with 14 bases in between. The CDR3 length is 12 residues. CDR1 and CDR2 (germline): MNHEY, SVGAGI. The CDR3 DNA sequence: TGTGCCAGCTCGGGGGAATGGAGCATTCAGTACTTC. Its translation is CASSGEWSIQYF.

This chain joins TRBV9 and TRBJ1-1; TRBD1 agrees at 9 bases. CDR1 SGDLS and CDR2 YYNGEE come from the germline V gene. This CDR3 contains 15 residues. V lost 0 bases, J lost 1 base, and 1 base stayed unmatched. The CDR3 DNA reads as TGTGCCAGCAGCGTAGAGGGACAGGGGAACACTGAAGCTTTCTTT. As protein: CASSVEGQGNTEAFF. Full variable domain (outside the CDR3, taken from reference TRBV9 and TRBJ1-1): DSGVTQTPKHLITATGQRVTLRCSPRSGDLSVYWYQQSLDQGLQFLIQYYNGEERAKGNILERFSAQQFPDLHSELNLSSLELGDSALYFCASSVEGQGNTEAFFGQGTRLTVV.

The chain carries TRBV11-3 and TRBJ1-4; maybe TRBD1 (6 bases). CDR1 is SGHNT and CDR2 is YENEEA in the germline V gene. There are 18 residues in the CDR3. Deletions cut 4 bases from V and 0 bases from J, with 18 bases between. The CDR3 loop reads CASSCRQAWVATNEKLFF. In nucleotides, the CDR3 is TGTGCCAGCAGCTGCCGACAGGCATGGGTAGCAACTAATGAAAAACTGTTTTTT.

This clone was observed a few times. V is TRBV11-3 and J is TRBJ1-1; possibly TRBD1 for D (5 bases). The CDR3 is 14 residues long. Trimming pared 1 base from V and 4 bases from J, leaving 10 bases between. The germline CDR1 and CDR2 sequences are SGHNT and YENEEA. In nucleotides, the CDR3 is TGTGCCAGCAGCTTAGGGACACGGACCACTGAAGCTTTCTTT. The encoded protein is CASSLGTRTTEAFF. The entire variable domain, with the rest obtained from reference TRBV11-3 and TRBJ1-1, is as follows: EAGVVQSPRYKIIEKKQPVAFWCNPISGHNTLYWYLQNLGQGPELLIRYENEEAVDDSQLPKDRFSAERLKGVDSTLKIQPAELGDSAVYLCASSLGTRTTEAFFGQGTRLTVV.

The chain recombines TRBV7-2 with TRBJ1-5; 7 nucleotides align to TRBD1. The J segment lost 2 bases and the V segment lost 4 bases, leaving 5 bases of the junction unmatched. Germline CDR1 and CDR2: SGHTA and FQGNSA. The CDR3 totals 15 residues. The CDR3 reads CASSSNRGRNQPQHF. CDR3 in DNA: TGTGCCAGCAGCTCAAACAGGGGTCGCAATCAGCCCCAGCATTTT.

V usage is TRBV19 and J usage is TRBJ2-1, with TRBD2 identical over 10 bases. V lost 4 bases to trimming and J lost 5 bases; unmatched junction nucleotides: 11. This CDR3 spans 17 amino acids. Germline CDR1 reads LNHDA; CDR2 reads SQIVND (reference sequence). As DNA, the CDR3 is TGTGCCAGTAGTAGATCTAGCGGGGGTGGGTTGGACAATGAGCAGTTCTTC. Translated, it gives CASSRSSGGGLDNEQFF.